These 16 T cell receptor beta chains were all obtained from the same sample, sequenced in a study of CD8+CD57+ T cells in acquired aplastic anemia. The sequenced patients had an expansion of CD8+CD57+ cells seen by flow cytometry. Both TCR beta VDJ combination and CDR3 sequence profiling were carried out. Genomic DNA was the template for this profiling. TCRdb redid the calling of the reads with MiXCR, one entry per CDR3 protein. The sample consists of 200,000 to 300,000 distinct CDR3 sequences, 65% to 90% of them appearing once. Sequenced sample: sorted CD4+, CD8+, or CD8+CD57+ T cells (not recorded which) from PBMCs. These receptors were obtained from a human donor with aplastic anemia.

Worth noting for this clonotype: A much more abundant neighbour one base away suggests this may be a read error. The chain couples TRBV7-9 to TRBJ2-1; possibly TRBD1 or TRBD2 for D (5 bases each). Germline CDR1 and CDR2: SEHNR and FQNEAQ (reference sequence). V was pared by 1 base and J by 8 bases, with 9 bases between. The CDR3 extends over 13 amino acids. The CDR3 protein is CASSLGGMHEQFF. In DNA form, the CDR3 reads TGTGCCAGCAGCTTAGGGGGGATGCATGAGCAGTTCTTC.

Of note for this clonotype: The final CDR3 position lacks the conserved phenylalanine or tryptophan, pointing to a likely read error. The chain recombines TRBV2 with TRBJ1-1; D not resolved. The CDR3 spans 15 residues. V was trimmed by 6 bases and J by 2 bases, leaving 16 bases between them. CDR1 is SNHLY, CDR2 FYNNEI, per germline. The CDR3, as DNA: TGTGCCAGCAGCTTAGAGCTCACAGATAACACTGAAGCTTTCTCT. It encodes CASSLELTDNTEAFS.

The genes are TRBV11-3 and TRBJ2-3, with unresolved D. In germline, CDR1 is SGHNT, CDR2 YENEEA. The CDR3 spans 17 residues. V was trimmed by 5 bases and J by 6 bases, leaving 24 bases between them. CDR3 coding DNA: TGTGCCAGCAGCCAAGTCGGACGGGCCCACACATTTGATACGCAGTATTTT. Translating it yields CASSQVGRAHTFDTQYF.

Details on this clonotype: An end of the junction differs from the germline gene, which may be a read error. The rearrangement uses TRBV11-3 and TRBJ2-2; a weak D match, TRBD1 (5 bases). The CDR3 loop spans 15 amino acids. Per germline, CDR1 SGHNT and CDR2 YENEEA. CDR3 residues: CASSQDWAGPGELFF. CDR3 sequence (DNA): TGCGCCAGCAGCCAAGATTGGGCAGGGCCCGGGGAGCTGTTTTTT. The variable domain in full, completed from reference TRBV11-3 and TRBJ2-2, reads EAGVVQSPRYKIIEKKQPVAFWCNPISGHNTLYWYLQNLGQGPELLIRYENEEAVDDSQLPKDRFSAERLKGVDSTLKIQPAELGDSAVYLCASSQDWAGPGELFFGEGSRLTVL.

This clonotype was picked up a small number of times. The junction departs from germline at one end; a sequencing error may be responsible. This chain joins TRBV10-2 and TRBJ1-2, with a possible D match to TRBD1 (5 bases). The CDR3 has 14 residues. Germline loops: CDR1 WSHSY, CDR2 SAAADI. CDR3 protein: CASSVMGQGFGYTF. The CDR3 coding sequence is TGTGCCAGCAGTGTCATGGGGCAGGGATTTGGCTACACCTTC.

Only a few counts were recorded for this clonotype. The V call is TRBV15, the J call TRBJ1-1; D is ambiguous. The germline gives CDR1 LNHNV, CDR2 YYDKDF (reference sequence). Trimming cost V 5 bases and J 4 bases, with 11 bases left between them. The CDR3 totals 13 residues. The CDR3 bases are TGTGCCACCAGCCCCATGGGGTCCACTGAAGCTTTCTTT. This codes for CATSPMGSTEAFF.

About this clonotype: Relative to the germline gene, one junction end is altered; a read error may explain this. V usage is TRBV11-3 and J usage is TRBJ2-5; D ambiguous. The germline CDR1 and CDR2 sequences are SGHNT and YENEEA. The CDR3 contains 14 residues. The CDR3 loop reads CATSSESEQETQYF. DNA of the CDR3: TGTGCCACCAGCAGTGAAAGCGAGCAAGAGACCCAGTACTTC.

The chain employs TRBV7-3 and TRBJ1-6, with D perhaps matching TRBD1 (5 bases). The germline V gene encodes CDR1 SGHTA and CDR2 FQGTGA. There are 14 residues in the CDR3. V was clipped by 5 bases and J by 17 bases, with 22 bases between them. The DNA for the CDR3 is TGTGCCAGCAGCCCAGAGGGGACCTGTGGAGACATCCACTTT. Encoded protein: CASSPEGTCGDIHF.

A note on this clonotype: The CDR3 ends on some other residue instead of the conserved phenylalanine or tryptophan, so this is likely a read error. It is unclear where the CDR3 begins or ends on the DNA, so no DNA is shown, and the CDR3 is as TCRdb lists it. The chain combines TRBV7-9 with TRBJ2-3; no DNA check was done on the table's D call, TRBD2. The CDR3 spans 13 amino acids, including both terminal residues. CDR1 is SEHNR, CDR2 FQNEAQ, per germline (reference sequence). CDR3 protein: CASSLSGGGQDDS.

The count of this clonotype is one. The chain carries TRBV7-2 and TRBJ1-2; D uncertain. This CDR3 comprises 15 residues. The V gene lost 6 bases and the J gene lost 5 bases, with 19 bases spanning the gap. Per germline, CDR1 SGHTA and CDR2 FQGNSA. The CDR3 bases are TGTGCCAGCAGTCACGCCGCAGGTGGAGCTTATGGCTACACCTTC. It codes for CASSHAAGGAYGYTF.

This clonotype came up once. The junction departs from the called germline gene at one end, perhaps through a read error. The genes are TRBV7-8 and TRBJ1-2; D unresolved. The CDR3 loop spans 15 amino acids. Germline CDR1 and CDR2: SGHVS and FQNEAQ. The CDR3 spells CASSWGGGCNYSYTF. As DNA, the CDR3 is TGTGCCAGCAGCTGGGGTGGAGGGTGCAACTATAGCTACACCTTC.

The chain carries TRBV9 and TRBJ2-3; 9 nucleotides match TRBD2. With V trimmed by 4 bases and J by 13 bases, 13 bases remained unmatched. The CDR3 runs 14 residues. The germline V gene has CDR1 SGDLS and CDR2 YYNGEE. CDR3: CASSSAGGHVAKYF. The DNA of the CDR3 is TGTGCCAGCAGCTCAGCGGGAGGTCACGTAGCCAAGTATTTT.

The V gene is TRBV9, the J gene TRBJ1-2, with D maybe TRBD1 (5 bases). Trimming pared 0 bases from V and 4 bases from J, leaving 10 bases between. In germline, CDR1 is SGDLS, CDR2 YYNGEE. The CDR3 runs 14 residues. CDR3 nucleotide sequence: TGTGCCAGCAGCGTAGGCACAGGATCCTATGGCTACACCTTC. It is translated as CASSVGTGSYGYTF. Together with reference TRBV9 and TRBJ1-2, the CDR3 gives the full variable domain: DSGVTQTPKHLITATGQRVTLRCSPRSGDLSVYWYQQSLDQGLQFLIQYYNGEERAKGNILERFSAQQFPDLHSELNLSSLELGDSALYFCASSVGTGSYGYTFGSGTRLTVV.

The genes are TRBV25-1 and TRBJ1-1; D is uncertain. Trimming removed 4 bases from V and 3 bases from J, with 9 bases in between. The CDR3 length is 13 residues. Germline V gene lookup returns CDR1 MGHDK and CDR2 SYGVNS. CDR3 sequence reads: CASSVLPYTEAFF. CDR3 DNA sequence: TGTGCCAGCAGTGTGCTGCCGTACACTGAAGCTTTCTTT.

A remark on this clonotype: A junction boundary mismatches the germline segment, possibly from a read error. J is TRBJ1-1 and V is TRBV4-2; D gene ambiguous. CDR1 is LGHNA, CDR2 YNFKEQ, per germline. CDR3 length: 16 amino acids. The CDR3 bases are TGTGCCAGCACCTCCTGGCGGGAACTAATGAACACTGAAACTTTCTTT. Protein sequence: CASTSWRELMNTETFF.

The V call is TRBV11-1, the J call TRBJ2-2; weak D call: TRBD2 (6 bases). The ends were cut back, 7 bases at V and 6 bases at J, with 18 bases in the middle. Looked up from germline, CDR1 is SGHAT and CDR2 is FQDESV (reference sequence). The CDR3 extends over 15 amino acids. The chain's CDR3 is CASTLARVTSGELFF. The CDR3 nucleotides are TGTGCCAGCACCCTAGCGCGGGTGACCTCCGGGGAGCTGTTTTTT.